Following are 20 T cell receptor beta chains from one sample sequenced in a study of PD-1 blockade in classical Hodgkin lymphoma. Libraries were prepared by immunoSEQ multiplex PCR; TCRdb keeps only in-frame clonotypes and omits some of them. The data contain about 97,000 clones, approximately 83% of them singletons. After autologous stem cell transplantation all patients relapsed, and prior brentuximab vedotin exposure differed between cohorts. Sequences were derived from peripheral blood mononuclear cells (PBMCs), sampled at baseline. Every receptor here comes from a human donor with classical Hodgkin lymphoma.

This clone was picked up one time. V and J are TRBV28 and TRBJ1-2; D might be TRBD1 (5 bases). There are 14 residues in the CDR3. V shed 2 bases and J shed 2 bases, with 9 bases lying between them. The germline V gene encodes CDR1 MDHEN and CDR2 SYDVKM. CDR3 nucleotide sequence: TGTGCCAGCAGTTTAAGGGGACGGAACTATGGCTACACCTTC. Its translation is CASSLRGRNYGYTF.

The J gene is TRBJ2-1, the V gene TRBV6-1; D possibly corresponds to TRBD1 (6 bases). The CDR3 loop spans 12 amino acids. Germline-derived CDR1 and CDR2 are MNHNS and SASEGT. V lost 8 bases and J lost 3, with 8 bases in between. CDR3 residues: CASRQDYNEQFF. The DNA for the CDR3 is TGTGCCAGCCGACAGGACTACAATGAGCAGTTCTTC.

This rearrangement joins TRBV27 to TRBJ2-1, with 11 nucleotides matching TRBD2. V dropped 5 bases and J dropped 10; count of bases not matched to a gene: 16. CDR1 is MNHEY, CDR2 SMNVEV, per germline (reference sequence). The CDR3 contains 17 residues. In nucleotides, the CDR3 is TGTGCCAGCAGTCACGGGACCACTAGCGGGAGTTTCCGGGAGCAGTTCTTC. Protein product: CASSHGTTSGSFREQFF.

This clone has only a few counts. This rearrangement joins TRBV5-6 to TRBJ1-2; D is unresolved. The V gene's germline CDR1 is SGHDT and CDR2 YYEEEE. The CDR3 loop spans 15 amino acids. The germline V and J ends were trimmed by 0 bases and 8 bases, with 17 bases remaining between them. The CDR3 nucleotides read TGTGCCAGCAGCTTGGCCGCGGTGAAACGGAAGGGCTACACCTTC. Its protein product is CASSLAAVKRKGYTF.

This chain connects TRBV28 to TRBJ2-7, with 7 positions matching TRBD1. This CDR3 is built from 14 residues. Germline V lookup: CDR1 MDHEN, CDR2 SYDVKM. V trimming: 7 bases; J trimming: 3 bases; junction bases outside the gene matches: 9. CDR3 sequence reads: CASISSGQYYEQYF. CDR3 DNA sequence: TGTGCCAGCATATCATCGGGACAGTACTACGAGCAGTACTTC.

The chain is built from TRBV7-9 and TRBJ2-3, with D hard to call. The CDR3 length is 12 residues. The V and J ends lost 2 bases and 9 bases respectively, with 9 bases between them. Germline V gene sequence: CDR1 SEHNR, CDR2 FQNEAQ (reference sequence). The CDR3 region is CASSLSIGTQYF. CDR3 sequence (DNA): TGTGCCAGCAGCTTAAGTATAGGCACGCAGTATTTT.

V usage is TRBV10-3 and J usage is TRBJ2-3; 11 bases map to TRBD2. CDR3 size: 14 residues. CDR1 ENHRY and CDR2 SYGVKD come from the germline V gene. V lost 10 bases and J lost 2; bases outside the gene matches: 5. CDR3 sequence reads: CATGLAGNTDTQYF. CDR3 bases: TGTGCCACAGGACTAGCGGGCAACACAGATACGCAGTATTTT.

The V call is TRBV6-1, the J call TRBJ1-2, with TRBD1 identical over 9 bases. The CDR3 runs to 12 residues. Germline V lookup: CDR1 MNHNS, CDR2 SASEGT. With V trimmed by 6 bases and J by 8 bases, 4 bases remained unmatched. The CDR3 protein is CASRRTGEGYTF. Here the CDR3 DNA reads TGTGCCAGCAGACGGACAGGGGAGGGCTACACCTTC.

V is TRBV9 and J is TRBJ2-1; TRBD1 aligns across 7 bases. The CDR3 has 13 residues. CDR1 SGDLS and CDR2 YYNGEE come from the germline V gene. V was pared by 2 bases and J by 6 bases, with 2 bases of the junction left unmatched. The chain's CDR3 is CASSVDRANEQFF. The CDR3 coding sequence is TGTGCCAGCAGCGTCGACAGGGCCAATGAGCAGTTCTTC.

For the CDR3, the DNA is TGTGCCAGCAGCTTACGAGCGGGGAAATCCTACAATGAGCAGTTCTTC. Amino acids: CASSLRAGKSYNEQFF. The genes are TRBV11-1 and TRBJ2-1, with 7 positions matching TRBD2. V shed 2 bases and J 1 base; nucleotides not matched to a gene: 5. Germline V gene sequence: CDR1 SGHAT, CDR2 FQDESV (reference sequence). This CDR3 is 16 amino acids long.

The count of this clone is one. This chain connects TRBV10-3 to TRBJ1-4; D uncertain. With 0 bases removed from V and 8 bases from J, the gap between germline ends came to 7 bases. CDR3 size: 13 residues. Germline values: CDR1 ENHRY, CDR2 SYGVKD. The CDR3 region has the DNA TGTGCCATCAGTGAGTCGAGTGGCGAAAAACTGTTTTTT. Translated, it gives CAISESSGEKLFF.

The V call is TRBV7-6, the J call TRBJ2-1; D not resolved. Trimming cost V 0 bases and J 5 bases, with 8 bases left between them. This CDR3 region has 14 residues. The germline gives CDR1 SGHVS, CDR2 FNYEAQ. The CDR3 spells CASSLAGTNNEQFF. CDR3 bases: TGTGCCAGCAGCTTAGCGGGAACGAACAATGAGCAGTTCTTC.

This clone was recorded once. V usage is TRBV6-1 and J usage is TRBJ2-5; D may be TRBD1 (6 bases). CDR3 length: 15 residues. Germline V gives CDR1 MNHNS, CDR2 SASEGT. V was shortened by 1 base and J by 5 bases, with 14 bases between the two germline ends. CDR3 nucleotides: TGTGCCAGCAGTGAAGAATCAAGGGGGACGGAGACCCAGTACTTC. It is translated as CASSEESRGTETQYF.

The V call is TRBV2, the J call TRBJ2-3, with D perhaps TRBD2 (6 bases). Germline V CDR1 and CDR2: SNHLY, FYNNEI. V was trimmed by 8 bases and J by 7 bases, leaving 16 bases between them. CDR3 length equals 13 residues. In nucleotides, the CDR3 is TGTGCCAGCCAGGACTACCTCCAGAATACGCAGTATTTT. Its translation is CASQDYLQNTQYF.

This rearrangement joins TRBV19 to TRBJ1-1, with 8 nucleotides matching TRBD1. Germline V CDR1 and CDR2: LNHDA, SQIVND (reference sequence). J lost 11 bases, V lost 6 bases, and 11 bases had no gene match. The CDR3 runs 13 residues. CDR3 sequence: CASRGDRGGLAFF. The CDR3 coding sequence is TGTGCCAGTAGGGGAGACAGGGGAGGTCTCGCTTTCTTT.

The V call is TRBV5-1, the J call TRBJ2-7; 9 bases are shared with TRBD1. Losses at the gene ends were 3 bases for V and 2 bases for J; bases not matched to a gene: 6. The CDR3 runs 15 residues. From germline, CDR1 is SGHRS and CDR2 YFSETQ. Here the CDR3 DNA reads TGCGCCAGCAGCTCCCGTGGGGACAGGGCCTACGAGCAGTACTTC. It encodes CASSSRGDRAYEQYF. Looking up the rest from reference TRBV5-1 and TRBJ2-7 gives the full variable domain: KAGVTQTPRYLIKTRGQQVTLSCSPISGHRSVSWYQQTPGQGLQFLFEYFSETQRNKGNFPGRFSGRQFSNSRSEMNVSTLELGDSALYLCASSSRGDRAYEQYFGPGTRLTVT.

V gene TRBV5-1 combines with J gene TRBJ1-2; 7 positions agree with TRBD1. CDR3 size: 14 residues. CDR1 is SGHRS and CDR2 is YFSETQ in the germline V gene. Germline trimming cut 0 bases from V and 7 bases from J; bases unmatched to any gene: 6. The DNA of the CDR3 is TGCGCCAGCAGCTTGGAAACAGGGGAGTCTGGCTACACCTTC. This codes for CASSLETGESGYTF.

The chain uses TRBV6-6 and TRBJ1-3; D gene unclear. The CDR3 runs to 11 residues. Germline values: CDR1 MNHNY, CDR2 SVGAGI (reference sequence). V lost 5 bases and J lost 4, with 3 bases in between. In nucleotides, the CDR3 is TGTGCCAGCAGTCTCGGAAACACCATATATTTT. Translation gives CASSLGNTIYF.

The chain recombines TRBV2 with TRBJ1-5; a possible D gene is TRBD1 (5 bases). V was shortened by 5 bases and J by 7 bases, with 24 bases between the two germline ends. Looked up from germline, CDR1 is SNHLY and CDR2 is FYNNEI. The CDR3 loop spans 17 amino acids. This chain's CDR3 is CASSPEAGTLRGQPQHF. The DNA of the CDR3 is TGTGCCAGCAGTCCTGAAGCCGGGACGCTGAGAGGACAGCCCCAGCATTTT.

For the CDR3, the DNA is TGTGCCAGCAGTGAACGGAGGTCTCAGAACACTGAAGCTTTCTTT. It yields the protein CASSERRSQNTEAFF. The V and J genes are TRBV2 and TRBJ1-1, with D uncertain. The CDR3 has 15 residues. Trimming removed 2 bases from V and 1 base from J, with 11 bases in between. Germline CDR1 is SNHLY and CDR2 is FYNNEI.